The table lists the clone carrying this T cell receptor (beta chain) with a count of one. Trimming left V 1 base short and J 6 bases short, with 14 bases between. There are 15 residues in the CDR3. Germline lookup yields CDR1 SGDLS and CDR2 YYNGEE. These data originate in a study of T cell changes during pregnancy in multiple sclerosis. Only in-frame clones appear in the TCRdb table, and some are missing; sequencing was by immunoSEQ multiplex PCR. The sample holds 40,000 to 45,000 clones, roughly nine tenths seen once. V gene TRBV9 combines with J gene TRBJ2-1, with D tentatively TRBD2 (7 bases). Sequenced here: CD4+ T cells from peripheral blood mononuclear cells, sampled before pregnancy. The source of this sequence is a female donor with multiple sclerosis, enrolled in a pregnancy study. As DNA, the CDR3 is TGTGCCAGCAGCGTAAGGGGGGGGGCCTCCAATGAGCAGTTCTTC. Amino acids: CASSVRGGASNEQFF. Full variable domain (rest looked up from reference TRBV9 and TRBJ2-1): DSGVTQTPKHLITATGQRVTLRCSPRSGDLSVYWYQQSLDQGLQFLIQYYNGEERAKGNILERFSAQQFPDLHSELNLSSLELGDSALYFCASSVRGGASNEQFFGPGTRLTVL.